Below, one T cell receptor beta chain is given with its context. Its antigen is not identified. These data belong to a study of cytomegalovirus exposure and HLA in healthy donors. Points from the study as a whole: Most TCR sequences showed up rarely, but some public TCRs showed up in many donors.

From the roughly 110-subject validation cohort, which was separate from the roughly 610-subject first cohort, the donors were drawn. Clones were sequenced by immunoSEQ multiplex PCR, and TCRdb holds only the in-frame ones, with some missing. The data hold hundreds of thousands of clones, with roughly 87% observed a single time. This sequence originates from a man aged 18 to 30 in good health and CMV-seropositive. The sample was PBMCs.

The CDR3: CASSTGQSSSYEQYF. The CDR3 bases are TGTGCCAGCAGCACGGGACAGTCGAGCTCCTACGAGCAGTACTTC. The chain employs TRBV11-2 and TRBJ2-7; TRBD1 aligns across 7 bases. The J segment lost 0 bases and the V segment lost 5 bases, leaving 7 bases of the junction unmatched. Per germline, CDR1 SGHAT and CDR2 FQNNGV. This CDR3 region has 15 residues.